This TCR beta chain was recorded in a study of cytomegalovirus exposure and HLA in healthy donors. The study, taken as a whole, reports: Later analysis found that TCR beta chains associated with HLA were more clonally expanded than other, equally common chains.

V shed 0 bases, J shed 6 bases, and the junction held 7 bases outside the gene matches. The CDR3 is 16 amino acids. Looked up from germline, CDR1 is SGHNT and CDR2 is YYREEE (reference sequence). PCR used 60 Vbeta primers and 13 Jbeta primers. The table came from immunoSEQ multiplex PCR; TCRdb's copy has only in-frame clones and leaves some out. The sample records about 160,000 clones, 70% to 90% being singletons. This clone was counted only a few times. What it binds is not known. The V and J genes are TRBV5-4 and TRBJ2-3; 10 bases match TRBD2. What was sequenced was PBMCs. The sequence was collected from a male donor in good health and CMV-seronegative. This CDR3 reads CASSLGLAGASDTQYF. The CDR3 DNA follows: TGTGCCAGCAGCTTGGGCCTAGCGGGGGCGTCGGATACGCAGTATTTT.